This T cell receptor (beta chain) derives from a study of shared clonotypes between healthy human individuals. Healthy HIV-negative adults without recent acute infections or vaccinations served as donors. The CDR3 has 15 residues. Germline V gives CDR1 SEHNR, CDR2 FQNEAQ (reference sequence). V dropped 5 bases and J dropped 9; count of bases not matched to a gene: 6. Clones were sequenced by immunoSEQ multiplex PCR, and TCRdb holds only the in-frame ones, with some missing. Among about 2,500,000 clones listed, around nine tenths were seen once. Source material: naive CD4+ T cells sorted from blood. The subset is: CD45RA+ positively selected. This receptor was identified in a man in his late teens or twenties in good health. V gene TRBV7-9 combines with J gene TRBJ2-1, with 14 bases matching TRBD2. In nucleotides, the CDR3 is TGTGCCAGCAGCCCCGGGACTAGCGGGGGTTTTGAGCAGTTCTTC. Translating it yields CASSPGTSGGFEQFF.